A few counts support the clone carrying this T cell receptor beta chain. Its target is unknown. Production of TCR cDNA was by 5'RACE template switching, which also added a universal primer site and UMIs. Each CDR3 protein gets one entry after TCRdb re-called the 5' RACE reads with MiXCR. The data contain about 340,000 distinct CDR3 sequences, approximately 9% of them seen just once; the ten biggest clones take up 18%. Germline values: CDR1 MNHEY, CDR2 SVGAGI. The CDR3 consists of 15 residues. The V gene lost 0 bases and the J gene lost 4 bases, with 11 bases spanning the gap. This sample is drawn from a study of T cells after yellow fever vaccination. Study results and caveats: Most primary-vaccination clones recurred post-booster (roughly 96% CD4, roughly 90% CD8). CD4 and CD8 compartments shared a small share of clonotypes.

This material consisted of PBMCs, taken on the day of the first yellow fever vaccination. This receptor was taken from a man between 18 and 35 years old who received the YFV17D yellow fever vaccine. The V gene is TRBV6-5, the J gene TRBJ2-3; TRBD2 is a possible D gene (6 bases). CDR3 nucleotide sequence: TGTGCCAGCAGTTACTCGACTAGTCATGCAGATACGCAGTATTTT. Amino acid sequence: CASSYSTSHADTQYF.